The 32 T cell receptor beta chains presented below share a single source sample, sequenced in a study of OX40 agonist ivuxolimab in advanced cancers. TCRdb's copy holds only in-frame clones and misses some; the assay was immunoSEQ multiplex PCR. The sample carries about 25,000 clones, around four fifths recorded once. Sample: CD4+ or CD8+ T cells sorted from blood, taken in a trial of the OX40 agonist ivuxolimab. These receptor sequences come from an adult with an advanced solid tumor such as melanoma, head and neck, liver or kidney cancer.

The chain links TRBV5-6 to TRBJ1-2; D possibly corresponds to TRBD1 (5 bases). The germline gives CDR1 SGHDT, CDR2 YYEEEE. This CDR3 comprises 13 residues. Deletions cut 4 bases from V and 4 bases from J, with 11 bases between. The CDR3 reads CASSPGHLYGYTF. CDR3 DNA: TGTGCCAGCAGCCCCGGACACCTCTATGGCTACACCTTC. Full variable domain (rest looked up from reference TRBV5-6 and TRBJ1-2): DAGVTQSPTHLIKTRGQQVTLRCSPKSGHDTVSWYQQALGQGPQFIFQYYEEEERQRGNFPDRFSGHQFPNYSSELNVNALLLGDSALYLCASSPGHLYGYTFGSGTRLTVV.

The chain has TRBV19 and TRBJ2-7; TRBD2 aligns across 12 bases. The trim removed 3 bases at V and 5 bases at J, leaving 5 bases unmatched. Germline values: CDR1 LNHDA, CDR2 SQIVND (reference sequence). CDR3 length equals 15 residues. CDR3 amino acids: CASSMTSGRRDEQYF. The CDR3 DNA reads TGTGCCAGTAGTATGACTAGCGGGAGAAGGGACGAGCAGTACTTC.

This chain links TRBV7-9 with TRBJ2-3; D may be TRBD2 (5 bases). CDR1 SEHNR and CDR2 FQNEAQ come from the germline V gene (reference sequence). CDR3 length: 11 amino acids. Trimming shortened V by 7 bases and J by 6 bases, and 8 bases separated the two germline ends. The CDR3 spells CASKAADTQYF. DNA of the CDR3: TGTGCCAGCAAAGCGGCGGATACGCAGTATTTT.

The CDR3 DNA follows: TGCGCCAGCAGGTTGGCGCTAACCTCCTACAATGAGCAGTTCTTC. Protein product: CASRLALTSYNEQFF. The V and J genes are TRBV4-1 and TRBJ2-1, with no clear D. The CDR3 extends over 15 amino acids. Germline loops: CDR1 MGHRA, CDR2 YSYEKL. V was trimmed by 6 bases and J by 0 bases, leaving 12 bases between them.

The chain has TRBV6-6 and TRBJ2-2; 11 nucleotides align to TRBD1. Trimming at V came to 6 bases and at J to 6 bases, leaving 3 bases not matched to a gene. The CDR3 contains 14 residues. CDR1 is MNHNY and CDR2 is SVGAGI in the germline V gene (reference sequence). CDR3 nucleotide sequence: TGTGCCAGCAGAGGACAGGGGGCGGCCGGGGAGCTGTTTTTT. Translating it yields CASRGQGAAGELFF.

The CDR3, as DNA: TGTGCCTGGAGTGTAGGGCAGGGTGGCAATCAGCCCCAGCATTTT. Its protein is CAWSVGQGGNQPQHF. The rearrangement links TRBV30 to TRBJ1-5; perhaps TRBD1 as D (5 bases). Germline V gene lookup returns CDR1 GTSNPN and CDR2 SVGIG (reference sequence). This CDR3 has 15 amino acids. V was clipped by 0 bases and J by 2 bases, with 11 bases between them.

The CDR3, as DNA: TGCGCCAGCAGCTTGGGCCCAACTGGCCGGCGGAATACAGATACGCAGTATTTT. This codes for CASSLGPTGRRNTDTQYF. The rearrangement uses TRBV5-1 and TRBJ2-3; D is ambiguous. V lost 0 bases and J lost 3, with 20 bases in between. The length of the CDR3 is 18 residues. Germline V gives CDR1 SGHRS, CDR2 YFSETQ.

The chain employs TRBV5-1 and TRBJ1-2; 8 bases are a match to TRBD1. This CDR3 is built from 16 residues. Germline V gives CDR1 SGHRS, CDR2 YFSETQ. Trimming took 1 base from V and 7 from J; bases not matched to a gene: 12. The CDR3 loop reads CASSLLAGGGFVGYTF. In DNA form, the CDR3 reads TGCGCCAGCAGCTTGCTGGCAGGGGGCGGATTCGTTGGCTACACCTTC.

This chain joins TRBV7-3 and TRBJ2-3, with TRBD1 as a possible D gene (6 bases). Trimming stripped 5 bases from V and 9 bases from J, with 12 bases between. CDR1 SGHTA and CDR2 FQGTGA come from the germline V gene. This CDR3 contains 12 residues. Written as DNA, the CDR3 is TGTGCCAGCAGCGGGGGCACCCTGACGCAGTATTTT. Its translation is CASSGGTLTQYF.

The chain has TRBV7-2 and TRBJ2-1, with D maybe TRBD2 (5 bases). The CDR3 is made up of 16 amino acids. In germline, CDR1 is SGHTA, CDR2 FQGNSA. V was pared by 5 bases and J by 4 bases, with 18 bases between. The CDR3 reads CASSTLLVPPYNEQFF. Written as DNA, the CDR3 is TGTGCCAGCAGCACCTTACTAGTCCCCCCTTACAATGAGCAGTTCTTC.

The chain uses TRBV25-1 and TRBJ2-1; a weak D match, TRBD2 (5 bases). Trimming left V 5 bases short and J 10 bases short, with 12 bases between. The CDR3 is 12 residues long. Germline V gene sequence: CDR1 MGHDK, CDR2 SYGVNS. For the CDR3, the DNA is TGTGCCAGCAGTCATGGGCGACTAGAGCAGTTCTTC. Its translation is CASSHGRLEQFF.

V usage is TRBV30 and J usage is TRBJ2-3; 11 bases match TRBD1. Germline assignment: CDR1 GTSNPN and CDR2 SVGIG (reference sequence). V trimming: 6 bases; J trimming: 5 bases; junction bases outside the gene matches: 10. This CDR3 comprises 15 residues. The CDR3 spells CACSGRDRGGDTQYF. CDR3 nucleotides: TGTGCCTGCTCAGGCCGGGACAGGGGGGGAGATACGCAGTATTTT. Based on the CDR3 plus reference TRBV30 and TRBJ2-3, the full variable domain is SQTIHQWPATLVQPVGSPLSLECTVEGTSNPNLYWYRQAAGRGLQLLFYSVGIGQISSEVPQNLSASRPQDRQFILSSKKLLLSDSGFYLCACSGRDRGGDTQYFGPGTRLTVL.

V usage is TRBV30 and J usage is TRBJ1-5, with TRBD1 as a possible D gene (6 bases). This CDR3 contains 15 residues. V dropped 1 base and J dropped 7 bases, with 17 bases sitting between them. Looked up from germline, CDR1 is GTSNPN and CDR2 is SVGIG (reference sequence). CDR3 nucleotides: TGTGCCTGGAGTGGTGGGGGGCTACAAGGGCAGCCCCAGCATTTT. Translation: CAWSGGGLQGQPQHF.

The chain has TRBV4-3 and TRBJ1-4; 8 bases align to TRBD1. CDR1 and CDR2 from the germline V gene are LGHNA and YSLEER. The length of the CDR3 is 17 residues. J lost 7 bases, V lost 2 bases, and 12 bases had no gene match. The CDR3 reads CASSQITLDRAPEKLFF. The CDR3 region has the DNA TGCGCCAGCAGCCAAATCACCCTGGACAGGGCACCTGAAAAACTGTTTTTT.

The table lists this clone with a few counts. The DNA of the CDR3 is TGTGCCTGGAGTGGACGGTCGCCGTTAGAAGCTTTCTTT. This sequence encodes CAWSGRSPLEAFF. The chain couples TRBV30 to TRBJ1-1; no definite D call. The V gene lost 1 base and the J gene lost 8 bases, with 14 bases spanning the gap. CDR1 is GTSNPN, CDR2 SVGIG, per germline (reference sequence). The CDR3 is 13 amino acids.

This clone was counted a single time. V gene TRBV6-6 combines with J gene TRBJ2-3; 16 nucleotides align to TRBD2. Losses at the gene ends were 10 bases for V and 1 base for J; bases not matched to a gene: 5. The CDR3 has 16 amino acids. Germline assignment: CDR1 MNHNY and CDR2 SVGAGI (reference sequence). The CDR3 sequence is CATGTSGRDGTDTQYF. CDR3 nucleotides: TGTGCCACCGGGACTAGCGGGAGGGATGGCACAGATACGCAGTATTTT.

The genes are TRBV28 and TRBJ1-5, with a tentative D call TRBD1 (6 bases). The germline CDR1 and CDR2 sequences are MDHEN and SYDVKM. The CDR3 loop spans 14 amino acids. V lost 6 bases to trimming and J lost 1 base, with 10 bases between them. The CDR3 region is CASSWGASNQPQHF. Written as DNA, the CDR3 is TGTGCCAGCAGCTGGGGGGCGAGCAATCAGCCCCAGCATTTT.

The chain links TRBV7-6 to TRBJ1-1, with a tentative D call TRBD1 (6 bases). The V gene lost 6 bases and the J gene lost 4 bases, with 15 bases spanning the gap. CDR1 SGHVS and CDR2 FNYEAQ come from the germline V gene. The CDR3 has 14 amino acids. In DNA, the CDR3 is TGTGCCAGCAGTCTTACAGGGTACGGCACTGAAGCTTTCTTT. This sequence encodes CASSLTGYGTEAFF.

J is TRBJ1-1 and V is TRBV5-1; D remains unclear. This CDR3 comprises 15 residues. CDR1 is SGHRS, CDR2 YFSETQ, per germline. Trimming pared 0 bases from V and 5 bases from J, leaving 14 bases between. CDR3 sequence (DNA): TGCGCCAGCAGCTTGGCGACGGGGAGTGGGACTGAAGCTTTCTTT. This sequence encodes CASSLATGSGTEAFF.

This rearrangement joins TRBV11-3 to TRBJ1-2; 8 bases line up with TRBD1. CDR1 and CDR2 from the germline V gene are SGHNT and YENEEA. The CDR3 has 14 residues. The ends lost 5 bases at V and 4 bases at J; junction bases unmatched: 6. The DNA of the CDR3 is TGTGCCAGCAGCCCGGACAGGGAAGGCTATGGCTACACCTTC. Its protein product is CASSPDREGYGYTF.

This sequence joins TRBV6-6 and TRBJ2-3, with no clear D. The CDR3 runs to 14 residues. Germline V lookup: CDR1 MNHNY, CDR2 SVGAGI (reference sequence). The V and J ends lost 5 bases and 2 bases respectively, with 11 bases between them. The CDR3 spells CASSNGPHTDTQYF. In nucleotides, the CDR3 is TGTGCCAGCAGTAACGGACCACACACAGATACGCAGTATTTT.

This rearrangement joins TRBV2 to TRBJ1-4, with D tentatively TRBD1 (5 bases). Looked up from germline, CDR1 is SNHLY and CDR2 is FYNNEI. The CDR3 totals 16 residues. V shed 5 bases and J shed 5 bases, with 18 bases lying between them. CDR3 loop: CASSLPPGTENEKLFF. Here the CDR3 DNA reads TGTGCCAGCAGTTTGCCTCCCGGGACTGAGAATGAAAAACTGTTTTTT.

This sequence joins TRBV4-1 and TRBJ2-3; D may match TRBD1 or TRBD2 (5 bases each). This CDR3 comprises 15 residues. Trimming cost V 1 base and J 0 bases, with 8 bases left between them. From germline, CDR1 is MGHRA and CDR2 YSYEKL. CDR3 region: CASSQVRDSTDTQYF. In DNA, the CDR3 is TGCGCCAGCAGCCAAGTAAGGGACAGCACAGATACGCAGTATTTT.

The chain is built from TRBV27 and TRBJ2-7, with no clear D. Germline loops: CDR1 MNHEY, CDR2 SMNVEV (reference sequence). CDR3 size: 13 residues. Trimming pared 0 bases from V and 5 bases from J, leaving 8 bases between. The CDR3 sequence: CASSLSGWDEQYF. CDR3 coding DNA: TGTGCCAGCAGTTTATCTGGCTGGGACGAGCAGTACTTC.

CDR3 DNA: TGTGCCAGCAGCGTAGTGATCGGGGAGCTGTTTTTT. Its translation: CASSVVIGELFF. V and J are TRBV9 and TRBJ2-2; D call uncertain. The germline V gene has CDR1 SGDLS and CDR2 YYNGEE. The CDR3 contains 12 residues. Trimming shortened V by 0 bases and J by 7 bases, and 4 bases separated the two germline ends.

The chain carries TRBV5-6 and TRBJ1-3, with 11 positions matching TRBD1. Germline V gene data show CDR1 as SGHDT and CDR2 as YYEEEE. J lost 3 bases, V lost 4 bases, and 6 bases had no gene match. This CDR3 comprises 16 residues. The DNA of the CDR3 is TGTGCCAGCAGCGCCAGGGACAGGGGGTTTGGAAACACCATATATTTT. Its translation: CASSARDRGFGNTIYF.

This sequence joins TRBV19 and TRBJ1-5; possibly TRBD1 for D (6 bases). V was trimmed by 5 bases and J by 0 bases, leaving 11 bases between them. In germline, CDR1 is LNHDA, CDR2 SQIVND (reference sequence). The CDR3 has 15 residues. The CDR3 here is CASSDTGLSNQPQHF. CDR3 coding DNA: TGTGCCAGTAGTGACACAGGGCTTAGCAATCAGCCCCAGCATTTT. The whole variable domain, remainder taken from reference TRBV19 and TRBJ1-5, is DGGITQSPKYLFRKEGQNVTLSCEQNLNHDAMYWYRQDPGQGLRLIYYSQIVNDFQKGDIAEGYSVSREKKESFPLTVTSAQKNPTAFYLCASSDTGLSNQPQHFGDGTRLSIL.

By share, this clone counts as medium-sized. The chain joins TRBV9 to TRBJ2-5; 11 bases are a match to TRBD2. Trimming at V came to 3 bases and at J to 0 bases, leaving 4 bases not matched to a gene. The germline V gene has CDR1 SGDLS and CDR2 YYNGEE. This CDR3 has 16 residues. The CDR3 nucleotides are TGTGCCAGCAGCGCGCCACTAGCGGGGGACCAAGAGACCCAGTACTTC. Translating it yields CASSAPLAGDQETQYF.

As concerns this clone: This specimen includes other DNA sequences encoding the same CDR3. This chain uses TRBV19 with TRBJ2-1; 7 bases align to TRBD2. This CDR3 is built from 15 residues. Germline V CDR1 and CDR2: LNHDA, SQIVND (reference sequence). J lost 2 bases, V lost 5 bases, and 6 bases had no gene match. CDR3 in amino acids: CASSRASGAYNEQFF. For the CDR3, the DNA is TGTGCCAGTAGTCGTGCTAGCGGAGCCTACAATGAGCAGTTCTTC.

The CDR3, as DNA: TGTGCCAGCAGCCCCCGGCAGGCCTACGAGCAGTACTTC. Translated: CASSPRQAYEQYF. This sequence joins TRBV2 and TRBJ2-7, with D uncertain. The CDR3 consists of 13 residues. In germline, CDR1 is SNHLY, CDR2 FYNNEI. Deletions cut 6 bases from V and 2 bases from J, with 11 bases between.

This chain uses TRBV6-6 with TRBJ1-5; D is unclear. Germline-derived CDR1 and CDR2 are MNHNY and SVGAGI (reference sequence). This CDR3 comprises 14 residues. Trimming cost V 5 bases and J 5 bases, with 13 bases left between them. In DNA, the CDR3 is TGTGCCAGCAGTCCCAATGGGCGGTATCAGCCCCAGCATTTT. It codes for CASSPNGRYQPQHF.

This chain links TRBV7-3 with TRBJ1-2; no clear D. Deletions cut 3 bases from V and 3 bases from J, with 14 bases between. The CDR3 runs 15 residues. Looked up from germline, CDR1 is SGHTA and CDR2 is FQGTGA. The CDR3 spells CASSFWLRKDYGYTF. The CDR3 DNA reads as TGTGCCAGCAGCTTCTGGTTAAGGAAAGACTATGGCTACACCTTC.